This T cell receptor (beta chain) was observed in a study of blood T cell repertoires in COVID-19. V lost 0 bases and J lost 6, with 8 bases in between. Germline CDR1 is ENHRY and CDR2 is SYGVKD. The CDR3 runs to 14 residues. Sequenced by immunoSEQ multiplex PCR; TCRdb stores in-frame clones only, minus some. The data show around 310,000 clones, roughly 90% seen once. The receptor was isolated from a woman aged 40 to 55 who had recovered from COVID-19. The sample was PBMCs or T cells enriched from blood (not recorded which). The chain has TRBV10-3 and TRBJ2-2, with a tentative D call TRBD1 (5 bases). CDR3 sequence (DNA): TGTGCCATCAGTGAGTCCAGGGATCCCGGGGAGCTGTTTTTT. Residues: CAISESRDPGELFF.